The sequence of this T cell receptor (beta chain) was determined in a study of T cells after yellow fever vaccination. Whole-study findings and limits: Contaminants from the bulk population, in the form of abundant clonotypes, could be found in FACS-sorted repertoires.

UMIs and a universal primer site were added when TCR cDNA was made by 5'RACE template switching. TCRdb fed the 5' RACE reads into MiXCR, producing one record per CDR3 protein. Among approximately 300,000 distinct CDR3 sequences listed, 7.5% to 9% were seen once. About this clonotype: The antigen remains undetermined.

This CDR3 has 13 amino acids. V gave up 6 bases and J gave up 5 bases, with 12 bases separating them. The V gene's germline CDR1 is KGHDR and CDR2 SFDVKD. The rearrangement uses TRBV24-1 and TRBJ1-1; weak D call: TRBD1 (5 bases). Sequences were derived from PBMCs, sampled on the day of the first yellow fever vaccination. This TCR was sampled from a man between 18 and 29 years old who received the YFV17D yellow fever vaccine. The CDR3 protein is CATSPGGETEAFF. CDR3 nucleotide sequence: TGTGCCACCAGTCCCGGGGGTGAGACTGAAGCTTTCTTT.